The rows below give T cell receptor beta chains drawn from one sample of a study of blood T cell repertoires in COVID-19. TCRdb's table, derived via immunoSEQ multiplex PCR, lists solely in-frame clones and lacks some. The sample contains around 250,000 clones, about 82% of which appear only once. Sequenced input: peripheral blood. The receptors shown here come from a man at least 80 years old with acute or convalescent COVID-19. CDR3s include the opening cysteine and the closing phenylalanine or tryptophan. A D gene is named only where the DNA matches it firmly. Only part of the rows carry a size: once, few, many, or a class if the clone is expanded.

d_call	clone_size	j_call	v_call	cdr3_nt	cdr3_aa
-	once	TRBJ1-1	TRBV2	TGTGCCGGAAAACCAGGGGTGACTGAAGCTTTCTTT	CAGKPGVTEAFF
-	-	TRBJ2-1	TRBV11-2	TGTGCCAGCAGCTTAGGGGCACCCTACAATGAGCAGTTCTTC	CASSLGAPYNEQFF
TRBD2	few	TRBJ2-5	TRBV4-3	TGCGCCAGCAGCTTGGGGGGGGGAGAGACCCAGTACTTC	CASSLGGGETQYF
TRBD1	-	TRBJ1-2	TRBV5-1	TGCGCCAGCAGCCCCCCGGACAGGGGTTCTGGCTACACCTTC	CASSPPDRGSGYTF
TRBD1	-	TRBJ1-1	TRBV5-1	TGCGCCAGCAGCTTGGGACAGGGGACTTTT	CASSLGQGTF
TRBD1	-	TRBJ1-2	TRBV5-4	TGTGCCAGCACCCAGGACAGGGGGCAAACGGACTATGGCTACACCTTC	CASTQDRGQTDYGYTF
-	-	TRBJ2-7	TRBV28	TGTGCCAGCACCTCCACCCGTAGCGCGGGTAGCTCCTACGAGCAGTACTTC	CASTSTRSAGSSYEQYF
-	-	TRBJ2-1	TRBV7-9	TGTGCCAGCAGCCGGGTCGGGGGACGTGAGCAGTTCTTC	CASSRVGGREQFF
-	-	TRBJ1-4	TRBV5-4	TGTGCCAGCAGCCGAACGGGGGAAAAACTGTTTTTT	CASSRTGEKLFF
TRBD2	-	TRBJ2-1	TRBV5-8	TGTGCCAGCAGGGTAGCGGGAGGGAATGAGCAGTTCTTC	CASRVAGGNEQFF
-	-	TRBJ1-1	TRBV10-3	TGTGCCATCAGTGAGGGGAGGCAGCTCTCTGGGAACACTGAAGCTTTCTTT	CAISEGRQLSGNTEAFF
-	-	TRBJ1-2	TRBV9	TGTGCCAGCAGCGTAGAAGGAGGATATGGCTACACCTTC	CASSVEGGYGYTF
TRBD2	-	TRBJ2-3	TRBV4-3	TGCGCCAGCAGCCAAGGGAGTACGGGGGGGCTTGCAGATACGCAGTATTTT	CASSQGSTGGLADTQYF
-	-	TRBJ1-5	TRBV28	TGTGCCAGCAGTCCCCAGGAGGGGAGCAATCAGCCCCAGCATTTT	CASSPQEGSNQPQHF
-	-	TRBJ1-2	TRBV10-1	TGCGCCAGCAGTCGGACTGGGAACGGCTACACCTTC	CASSRTGNGYTF
-	-	TRBJ2-7	TRBV28	TGTGCCAGCAGCTCTGGGGGGTCCTACGAGCAGTACTTC	CASSSGGSYEQYF
-	once	TRBJ2-1	TRBV5-4	TGTGCCAGCAGCTTGGATCCGGGAACGAGTTACAATGAGCAGTTCTTC	CASSLDPGTSYNEQFF
-	-	TRBJ2-7	TRBV19	TGTGCCAGTAGTATTAAAAGGGGGATACCCTACGAGCAGTACTTC	CASSIKRGIPYEQYF
TRBD1	few	TRBJ1-2	TRBV9	TGTGCCAGCAGCGCCAGGGGGCGCGGAGGCTACACCTTC	CASSARGRGGYTF
-	-	TRBJ1-1	TRBV28	TGTGCCAGCAGTCCTCCTCTGACTGAAGCTTTCTTT	CASSPPLTEAFF
TRBD1	few	TRBJ1-5	TRBV6-2/TRBV6-3	TGTGCCAGCAGTCGGGGACAGAACAATCAGCCCCAGCATTTT	CASSRGQNNQPQHF
TRBD2	once	TRBJ2-3	TRBV5-4	TGTGCCAGCAGCTTGGCTGGGGGGGGAGGACACACAGATACGCAGTATTTT	CASSLAGGGGHTDTQYF
-	-	TRBJ2-7	TRBV4-2	TGTGCCAGCAGCCGTTTTAGCTCCTACGAGCAGTACTTC	CASSRFSSYEQYF
-	-	TRBJ2-7	TRBV7-2	TGTGCCAGCAGCCCAACGACTCTCTACGAGCAGTACTTC	CASSPTTLYEQYF
-	-	TRBJ1-6	TRBV6-5	TGTGCCAGCCTAGGGGTTTCCGGTTCACCCCTCCACTTT	CASLGVSGSPLHF
TRBD2	few	TRBJ2-7	TRBV7-2	TGTGCCAGCAGCTATAGCGGGGGGGCGACCGAGCAGTACTTC	CASSYSGGATEQYF
-	-	TRBJ2-7	TRBV5-1	TGCGCCAGCAGCTTGATACGCGACGAGCAGTACTTC	CASSLIRDEQYF
TRBD1	-	TRBJ2-1	TRBV27	TGTGCCAGCAGTCTCACAGGGGGCGCCTACAATGAGCAGTTCTTC	CASSLTGGAYNEQFF
-	-	TRBJ1-5	TRBV9	TGTGCCAGCAGCGTAGCGGGGTATAGCAATCAGCCCCAGCATTTT	CASSVAGYSNQPQHF
-	-	TRBJ1-3	TRBV6-5	TGTGCCAGCAGTTACGGGACACCGACTGGAAACACCATATATTTT	CASSYGTPTGNTIYF
-	once	TRBJ2-4	TRBV12-3/TRBV12-4	TGTGCCAGCAGTTTGTCCGGGGTCAACATTCAGTACTTC	CASSLSGVNIQYF
-	-	TRBJ1-1	TRBV7-2	TGTGCCAGCAGCGGTGGGGGGAGGACTGAAGCTTTCTTT	CASSGGGRTEAFF
-	-	TRBJ2-6	TRBV5-8	TGTGCCAGCAGTCTCGGACAGTTGGGGGCCAACGTCCTGACTTTC	CASSLGQLGANVLTF
TRBD1	few	TRBJ1-2	TRBV19	TGTGCCTGCAGGGTCGACAGGGGAAGTTATGGCTACACCTTC	CACRVDRGSYGYTF
-	-	TRBJ1-6	TRBV19	TGTGCCAGTAGTGAGTTACCGGGACACACAAACTATAATTCACCCCTCCACTTT	CASSELPGHTNYNSPLHF
-	-	TRBJ2-7	TRBV12-3/TRBV12-4	TGTGCCAGCAGTTACTTGGGGGGGCGGGAGCAGTACTTC	CASSYLGGREQYF
-	-	TRBJ1-1	TRBV11-3	TGTGCCAGCAGCTTAGGTCTTAACACTGAAGCTTTCTTT	CASSLGLNTEAFF
-	-	TRBJ1-2	TRBV19	TGTGCCAGTAGTATAGGACAGACGGGCTACACCTTC	CASSIGQTGYTF
TRBD2	-	TRBJ2-7	TRBV4-2	TGTGCCAGCAGCCAAGATTTGACTAGCGGATCCTACGAGCAGTACTTC	CASSQDLTSGSYEQYF
-	-	TRBJ2-1	TRBV5-5	TGTGCCAGCAGCTTGGTCTTGGGGCTCTACAATGAGCAGTTCTTC	CASSLVLGLYNEQFF
-	-	TRBJ1-4	TRBV7-2	TGTGCCAGCAGGGTCAATATGGGGGGGACTAATGAAAAACTGTTTTTT	CASRVNMGGTNEKLFF
TRBD2	once	TRBJ2-4	TRBV4-2	TGTGCCAGCAGCCAAGATGCTAGCGGGAGCATTCAGTACTTC	CASSQDASGSIQYF
-	-	TRBJ2-1	TRBV6-5	TGTGCCAGCATTCTTTCGAATGAGCAGTTCTTC	CASILSNEQFF
-	-	TRBJ1-1	TRBV28	TGTGCCAGCAATAAAATCCCCTTCCAATCAGAAAACACTGAAGCTTTCTTT	CASNKIPFQSENTEAFF
-	-	TRBJ1-4	TRBV3-1/TRBV3-2	TGTGCCAGCAGCCGCTTCGCGAGCGAAAAACTGTTTTTT	CASSRFASEKLFF
-	-	TRBJ1-5	TRBV7-9	TGTGCCAGCAGCTTAGAAGGGGTGAGAAGCAATCAGCCCCAGCATTTT	CASSLEGVRSNQPQHF